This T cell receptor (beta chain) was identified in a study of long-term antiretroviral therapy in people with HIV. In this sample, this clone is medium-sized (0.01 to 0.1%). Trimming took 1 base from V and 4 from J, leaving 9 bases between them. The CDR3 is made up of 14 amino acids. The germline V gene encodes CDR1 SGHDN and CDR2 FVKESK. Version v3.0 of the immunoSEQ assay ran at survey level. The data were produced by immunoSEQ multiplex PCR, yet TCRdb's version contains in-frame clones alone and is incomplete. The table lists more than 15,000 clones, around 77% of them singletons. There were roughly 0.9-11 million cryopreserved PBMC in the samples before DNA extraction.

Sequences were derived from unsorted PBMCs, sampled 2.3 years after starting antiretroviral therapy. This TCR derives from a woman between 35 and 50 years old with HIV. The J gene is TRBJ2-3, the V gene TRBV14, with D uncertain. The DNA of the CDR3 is TGTGCCAGCAGCCAAGCCGAGCCCCCAGATACGCAGTATTTT. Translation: CASSQAEPPDTQYF.